One sample yielded the 4 T cell receptor beta chains listed below, sequenced in a study of T cells after posttransplantation cyclophosphamide. Sequencing was performed with immunoSEQ multiplex PCR; in TCRdb, only in-frame clones are kept and a portion is missing. This sample yields 20,000 to 25,000 clones, of which 86% are seen a single time; about 6.3% belongs to the top ten. The specimen was PBMCs. The source of these receptors is an older woman with a blood cancer, CMV-positive, and with a related stem cell donor.

The J gene is TRBJ1-3, the V gene TRBV9; unclear D gene. The CDR3 has 14 amino acids. Germline loops: CDR1 SGDLS, CDR2 YYNGEE. Trimming pared 0 bases from V and 9 bases from J, leaving 13 bases between. Here the CDR3 DNA reads TGTGCCAGCAGCGTAGCCCGCGGACGGGGCACCATATATTTT. Translated: CASSVARGRGTIYF.

Points on this clone: An end of the junction differs from the germline gene, which may be a read error. The genes are TRBV7-7 and TRBJ2-1; 9 bases are a match to TRBD2. The V gene's germline CDR1 is SSHAT and CDR2 FNYEAQ (reference sequence). The CDR3 sequence is 16 residues long. CDR3: CASSSVSGSRESEQFF. CDR3 sequence (DNA): TGTGCTAGCAGCTCCGTTAGCGGGAGTCGGGAGTCTGAGCAGTTCTTC.

The chain's CDR3 is CASSPETGRMNTEAFF. The CDR3 DNA sequence: TGCGCCAGCAGCCCAGAGACAGGACGCATGAACACTGAAGCTTTCTTT. The V gene is TRBV5-1, the J gene TRBJ1-1, with a possible D match to TRBD1 (6 bases). Germline loops: CDR1 SGHRS, CDR2 YFSETQ. V lost 4 bases, J lost 0 bases, and 16 bases lay in between. The CDR3 extends over 16 amino acids. Full variable domain (outside the CDR3, taken from reference TRBV5-1 and TRBJ1-1): KAGVTQTPRYLIKTRGQQVTLSCSPISGHRSVSWYQQTPGQGLQFLFEYFSETQRNKGNFPGRFSGRQFSNSRSEMNVSTLELGDSALYLCASSPETGRMNTEAFFGQGTRLTVV.

This chain uses TRBV7-8 with TRBJ1-1; weak D call: TRBD1 (6 bases). CDR1 is SGHVS and CDR2 is FQNEAQ in the germline V gene. The V and J ends lost 4 bases and 1 base respectively, with 7 bases between them. The CDR3 has 13 residues. The CDR3 spells CASSSQGNTEAFF. DNA of the CDR3: TGTGCCAGCAGCTCACAGGGGAACACTGAAGCTTTCTTT.